The 18 T cell receptor beta chains below were found in one sample sequenced in a study of blood T cell repertoires in COVID-19. Profiling relied on immunoSEQ multiplex PCR, and the TCRdb table lists in-frame clones only, not all of them. Of over 100,000 clones in the sample, roughly 80% were seen once. Sequencing was done on a sample of peripheral blood. These receptors were taken from a human donor in a cohort sampled during active COVID-19.

V and J are TRBV5-1 and TRBJ2-2, with unresolved D. Trimming cost V 0 bases and J 2 bases, with 14 bases left between them. The V gene's germline CDR1 is SGHRS and CDR2 YFSETQ. The CDR3 covers 17 residues. The DNA for the CDR3 is TGCGCCAGCAGCTTGGCCGGAGTGGAAACCAACACCGGGGAGCTGTTTTTT. This gives the protein CASSLAGVETNTGELFF.

In this sample, this clone turned up a few times. The rearrangement links TRBV7-6 to TRBJ2-1, with 8 bases fitting TRBD2. CDR3 length equals 15 residues. The V segment lost 5 bases and the J segment 3 bases; nucleotides outside the gene matches: 6. Germline V gives CDR1 SGHVS, CDR2 FNYEAQ. Here the CDR3 reads CASSPGGQSYNEQFF. CDR3 coding DNA: TGTGCCAGCAGCCCGGGGGGGCAAAGCTACAATGAGCAGTTCTTC. The full variable domain, rest sourced from reference TRBV7-6 and TRBJ2-1, is GAGVSQSPRYKVTKRGQDVALRCDPISGHVSLYWYRQALGQGPEFLTYFNYEAQQDKSGLPNDRFSAERPEGSISTLTIQRTEQRDSAMYRCASSPGGQSYNEQFFGPGTRLTVL.

The chain joins TRBV5-1 to TRBJ2-7; D is possibly TRBD1 (6 bases). The V gene lost 4 bases and the J gene lost 4 bases, with 18 bases spanning the gap. Per germline, CDR1 SGHRS and CDR2 YFSETQ. The CDR3 extends over 15 amino acids. CDR3 amino acids: CASSQIPGTIYEQYF. The CDR3 nucleotides are TGCGCCAGCAGCCAAATCCCCGGGACAATATACGAGCAGTACTTC.

V usage is TRBV9 and J usage is TRBJ2-1; TRBD2 matches 10 bases. Looked up from germline, CDR1 is SGDLS and CDR2 is YYNGEE. The CDR3 runs to 16 residues. The J segment lost 6 bases and the V segment lost 0 bases, leaving 6 bases of the junction unmatched. CDR3 region: CASSVVSAGGINEQFF. CDR3 bases: TGTGCCAGCAGCGTAGTCTCAGCGGGGGGGATCAATGAGCAGTTCTTC.

CDR3 sequence reads: CASRKPSGRAAYEQYF. The CDR3, as DNA: TGTGCCAGCAGGAAGCCGAGCGGGAGGGCCGCCTACGAGCAGTACTTC. This sequence joins TRBV28 and TRBJ2-7, with 10 bases fitting TRBD2. Germline CDR1 MDHEN, CDR2 SYDVKM. Trimming at V came to 6 bases and at J to 2 bases, leaving 10 bases not matched to a gene. The CDR3 runs 16 residues.

The chain links TRBV28 to TRBJ2-7; a possible D gene is TRBD1 (5 bases). The germline V and J ends were trimmed by 5 bases and 6 bases, with 8 bases remaining between them. Germline V gene sequence: CDR1 MDHEN, CDR2 SYDVKM. This CDR3 region has 11 residues. The CDR3 DNA reads TGTGCCAGCAGTGTGACAGTCGAGCAGTACTTC. Amino acids: CASSVTVEQYF.

In DNA, the CDR3 is TGCGCCAGCAGCTTGGACAGGGGGCGAACTGAAGCTTTCTTT. Translated, it gives CASSLDRGRTEAFF. This chain uses TRBV5-1 with TRBJ1-1; 9 bases fit TRBD1. The CDR3 sequence is 14 residues long. Germline CDR1 SGHRS, CDR2 YFSETQ. The junction had 2 bases not matched to a gene; V was cut back by 0 bases and J by 5 bases.

This clone was recorded once. The chain joins TRBV13 to TRBJ1-2; 9 bases line up with TRBD1. Germline lookup yields CDR1 PRHDT and CDR2 FYEKMQ (reference sequence). V trimming: 5 bases; J trimming: 7 bases; junction bases outside the gene matches: 11. The CDR3 consists of 15 residues. Here the CDR3 reads CASSLETGGYLGYTF. The CDR3 DNA reads as TGTGCCAGCAGCCTAGAGACAGGGGGGTACCTTGGCTACACCTTC.

This sequence joins TRBV27 and TRBJ2-7; 8 nucleotides agree with TRBD1. The germline gives CDR1 MNHEY, CDR2 SMNVEV (reference sequence). V lost 7 bases to trimming and J lost 1 base; unmatched junction nucleotides: 6. This CDR3 region has 14 residues. This CDR3 is CASKLTGESYEQYF. The CDR3 DNA follows: TGTGCCAGCAAACTGACAGGGGAGTCCTACGAGCAGTACTTC.

The chain links TRBV30 to TRBJ1-2, with D possibly TRBD1 on 5 matching bases. V was shortened by 1 base and J by 10 bases, with 13 bases between the two germline ends. In germline, CDR1 is GTSNPN, CDR2 SVGIG (reference sequence). This CDR3 spans 12 amino acids. The CDR3 DNA follows: TGTGCCTGGAGTGGGACACTACCTCTCTACACCTTC. Its protein is CAWSGTLPLYTF.

The CDR3 DNA follows: TGTGCCAGCAGTCTCTCGACTAGCGTGGTCGAGCAGTACTTC. Amino acids: CASSLSTSVVEQYF. This chain links TRBV6-6 with TRBJ2-7, with TRBD2 identical over 8 bases. CDR1 MNHNY and CDR2 SVGAGI come from the germline V gene (reference sequence). V was pared by 5 bases and J by 6 bases, with 9 bases of the junction left unmatched. This CDR3 contains 14 residues.

The chain recombines TRBV11-2 with TRBJ2-7; D unresolved. Germline V CDR1 and CDR2: SGHAT, FQNNGV. The V and J ends lost 0 bases and 6 bases respectively, with 6 bases between them. There are 12 residues in the CDR3. The CDR3 loop is CASSLDFFEQYF. The CDR3 coding sequence is TGTGCCAGCAGCTTAGACTTTTTCGAGCAGTACTTC.

This clone was seen a few times. The rearrangement links TRBV19 to TRBJ1-5; D perhaps matches TRBD1 (6 bases). Trimming cost V 5 bases and J 3 bases, with 11 bases left between them. Germline CDR1 and CDR2: LNHDA and SQIVND (reference sequence). This CDR3 is built from 14 residues. The CDR3 DNA is TGTGCCAGTAGTCAAGGACAGATCAATCAGCCCCAGCATTTT. Protein: CASSQGQINQPQHF. The full variable domain, its missing parts supplied by reference TRBV19 and TRBJ1-5, is DGGITQSPKYLFRKEGQNVTLSCEQNLNHDAMYWYRQDPGQGLRLIYYSQIVNDFQKGDIAEGYSVSREKKESFPLTVTSAQKNPTAFYLCASSQGQINQPQHFGDGTRLSIL.

This sequence joins TRBV6-5 and TRBJ2-4; 8 nucleotides agree with TRBD1. Per the germline V gene, CDR1 is MNHEY and CDR2 is SVGAGI. The CDR3 sequence is 15 residues long. Trimming at V came to 5 bases and at J to 3 bases, leaving 6 bases not matched to a gene. CDR3 bases: TGTGCCAGCAGTCACGACAGGGGATTCAAAAACATTCAGTACTTC. It encodes CASSHDRGFKNIQYF.

The CDR3 is CASSHNIKDRAVLRNTIYF. In nucleotides, the CDR3 is TGCGCCAGCAGCCATAATATAAAGGACAGGGCAGTTTTGCGGAACACCATATATTTT. This chain links TRBV4-3 with TRBJ1-3; TRBD1 aligns across 8 bases. Trimming took 3 bases from V and 7 from J; bases not matched to a gene: 20. Germline values: CDR1 LGHNA, CDR2 YSLEER. CDR3 length: 19 amino acids.

The V call is TRBV4-2, the J call TRBJ2-5; 8 nucleotides line up with TRBD2. Germline lookup yields CDR1 LGHNA and CDR2 YNFKEQ. This CDR3 is built from 16 residues. The ends lost 1 base at V and 2 bases at J; junction bases unmatched: 6. The CDR3 loop reads CASSQGVAGPQETQYF. The DNA for the CDR3 is TGTGCCAGCAGCCAAGGGGTAGCGGGGCCACAAGAGACCCAGTACTTC.

V and J are TRBV11-2 and TRBJ1-2, with 9 nucleotides matching TRBD1. This CDR3 contains 15 residues. V shed 1 base, J shed 4 bases, and the junction held 4 bases outside the gene matches. The germline V gene has CDR1 SGHAT and CDR2 FQNNGV. The CDR3 reads CASSLVGTGLYGYTF. The CDR3 nucleotides read TGTGCCAGCAGCTTAGTGGGGACAGGGCTCTATGGCTACACCTTC.

J is TRBJ2-1 and V is TRBV5-6, with TRBD2 identical over 11 bases. Losses at the gene ends were 0 bases for V and 10 bases for J; bases not matched to a gene: 6. The CDR3 sequence is 15 residues long. Germline V CDR1 and CDR2: SGHDT, YYEEEE. The chain's CDR3 is CASSLGSGGAKEQFF. In DNA form, the CDR3 reads TGTGCCAGCAGCTTGGGTAGCGGGGGGGCAAAGGAGCAGTTCTTC.